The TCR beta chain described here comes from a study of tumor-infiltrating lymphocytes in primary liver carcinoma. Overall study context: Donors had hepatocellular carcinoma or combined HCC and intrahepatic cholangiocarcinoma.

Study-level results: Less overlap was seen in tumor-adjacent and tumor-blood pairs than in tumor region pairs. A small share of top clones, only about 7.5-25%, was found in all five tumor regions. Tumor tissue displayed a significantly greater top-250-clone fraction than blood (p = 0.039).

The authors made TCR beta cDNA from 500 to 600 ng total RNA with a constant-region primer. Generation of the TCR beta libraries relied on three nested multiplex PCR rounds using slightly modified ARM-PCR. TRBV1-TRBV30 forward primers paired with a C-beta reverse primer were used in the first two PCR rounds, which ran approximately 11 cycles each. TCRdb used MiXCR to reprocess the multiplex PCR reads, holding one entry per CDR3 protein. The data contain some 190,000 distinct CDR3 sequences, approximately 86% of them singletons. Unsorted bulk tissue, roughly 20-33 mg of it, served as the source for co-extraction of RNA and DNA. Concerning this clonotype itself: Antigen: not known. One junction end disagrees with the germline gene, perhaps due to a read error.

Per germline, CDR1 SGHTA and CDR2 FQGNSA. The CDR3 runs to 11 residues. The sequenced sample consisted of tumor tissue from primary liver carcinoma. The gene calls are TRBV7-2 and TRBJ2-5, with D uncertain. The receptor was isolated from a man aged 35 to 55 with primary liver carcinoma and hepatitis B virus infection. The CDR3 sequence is CVSSLLETQYF. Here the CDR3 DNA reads TGTGTCAGCAGCCTCTTGGAGACCCAGTACTTC.